This T cell receptor beta chain was identified in a study of OX40 agonist ivuxolimab in advanced cancers. Across the whole study: Recorded diagnoses for dose-escalation patients were hepatocellular carcinoma, melanoma, renal cell or head and neck cancer.

Trimming removed 2 bases at V and 1 base at J, with 12 bases between. Looked up from germline, CDR1 is MNHEY and CDR2 is SVGAGI. CDR3 length: 15 residues. Only in-frame clones appear in the TCRdb table, and some are missing; sequencing was by immunoSEQ multiplex PCR. The sample yields about 81,000 clones, approximately 94% seen once. Note on this clone: The antigen is undetermined.

Autoimmune disease history or systemic immunosuppression meant exclusion. Broader study findings: Doses of 0.1 to 3.0 mg/kg were accompanied by clonal expansion of CD4+ and CD8+ blood T cells by week 6.

This clonotype was obtained from an adult with an advanced solid tumor such as melanoma, head and neck, liver or kidney cancer. The V call is TRBV6-5, the J call TRBJ2-7, with TRBD1 as a possible D gene (6 bases). The sample was CD4+ or CD8+ T cells sorted from blood, taken in a trial of the OX40 agonist ivuxolimab. Here the CDR3 reads CASSYGRGWSYEQYF. CDR3 nucleotides: TGTGCCAGCAGTTACGGCAGGGGTTGGTCCTACGAGCAGTACTTC.